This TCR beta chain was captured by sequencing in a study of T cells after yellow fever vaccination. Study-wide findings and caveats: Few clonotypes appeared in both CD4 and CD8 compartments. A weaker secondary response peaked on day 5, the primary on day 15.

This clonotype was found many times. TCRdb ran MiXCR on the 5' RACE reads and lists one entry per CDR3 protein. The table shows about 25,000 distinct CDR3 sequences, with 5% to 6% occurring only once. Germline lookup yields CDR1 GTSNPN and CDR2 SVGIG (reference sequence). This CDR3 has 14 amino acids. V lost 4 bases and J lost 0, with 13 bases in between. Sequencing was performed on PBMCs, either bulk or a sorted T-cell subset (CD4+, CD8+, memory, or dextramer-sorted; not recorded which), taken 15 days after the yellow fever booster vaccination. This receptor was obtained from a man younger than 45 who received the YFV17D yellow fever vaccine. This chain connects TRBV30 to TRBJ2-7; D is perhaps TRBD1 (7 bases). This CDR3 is CAWKRAGGSYEQYF. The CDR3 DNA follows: TGTGCCTGGAAGCGGGCAGGGGGCTCCTACGAGCAGTACTTC.